These T cell receptor beta chains were read from a single sample in a study of blood T cells in healthy people across ages. TCRdb reprocessed the 5' RACE reads with MiXCR, giving one entry per CDR3 protein. The data show around 690,000 distinct CDR3 sequences, under 70% seen once. Sequenced: blood. These receptors all stem from a man between 60 and 70 years old in good health. Both conserved end residues are trimmed from each CDR3. Each record gives: CDR3 protein, V gene.

ASKVGGRANVLT,TRBV12-3/TRBV12-4
ASSYSSGVRQGGDGYT,TRBV6-5
ASSPPGSRNEQF,TRBV18
ASSKTSGETQY,TRBV7-7
AISPTYLTDTQY,TRBV10-3
ASSKRGGDGDEQF,TRBV4-1
ASSRDSNQPQH,TRBV2
ATAEGPDYGYT,TRBV6-4
ASSQVGGASQETQY,TRBV3-1
ASSNEWGNYGYT,TRBV12-3/TRBV12-4
ASRGTSGGRPRVGETQY,TRBV6-1
SAQADEETQY,TRBV20-1
ASTVRGTNQETQY,TRBV2
ACSTSGGINEQF,TRBV7-9
ASSQTRGGWQDNYGYT,TRBV4-1
ASSLTDREGTEAF,TRBV6-2/TRBV6-3
ASSPGLRYNEQF,TRBV12-3/TRBV12-4